This T cell receptor (beta chain) is drawn from a study of patients and donors after allogeneic stem cell transplantation. TCRdb recomputed calls from the RT-PCR reads with MiXCR, one row per CDR3 protein. The sample yields about 400,000 distinct CDR3 sequences, more than 15% seen once. Germline V gene lookup returns CDR1 DFQATT and CDR2 SNEGSKA (reference sequence). The length of the CDR3 is 14 residues. V was clipped by 0 bases and J by 4 bases, with 10 bases between them. The sequence derives from a human donor who was either an allogeneic HSCT recipient or a stem cell or donor lymphocyte infusion donor (not recorded which). It is not recorded whose cells these are; they may come from a transplant donor. Source material: blood, either unsorted or a sorted T cell fraction (not recorded which). The chain employs TRBV20-1 and TRBJ2-1; TRBD2 is a possible D gene (5 bases). As DNA, the CDR3 is TGCAGTGCTAGAGATACGGGGAGATACAATGAGCAGTTCTTC. It yields the protein CSARDTGRYNEQFF.